A single sample is the source of the 7 T cell receptor beta chains below, sequenced in a study of T cells after yellow fever vaccination. Via MiXCR, TCRdb re-called the 5' RACE reads, giving one row per CDR3 protein. The profile shows 500,000 to 550,000 distinct CDR3 sequences, just over 20% of them singletons. The source was PBMCs, collected 20 to 25 days after the first yellow fever vaccination. The receptors stem from a man aged 18 to 29 who received the YFV17D yellow fever vaccine.

About this clonotype: One end of the junction is discordant with germline, which a read error may explain. This sequence joins TRBV7-7 and TRBJ2-5; D may be TRBD1 or TRBD2 (7 bases each). CDR3 size: 18 residues. Germline V gene lookup returns CDR1 SSHAT and CDR2 FNYEAQ (reference sequence). The CDR3 sequence: CASRYPGGTGQDQETQYF. CDR3 DNA: TGTGCTAGCAGATACCCGGGGGGTACAGGACAGGACCAAGAGACCCAGTACTTC.

V is TRBV4-3 and J is TRBJ2-5; perhaps D is TRBD1 or TRBD2 (5 bases each). The V end was cut by 0 bases, the J end by 5 bases, with 16 bases between. CDR1 and CDR2 (germline): LGHNA, YSLEER. The CDR3 runs 16 residues. CDR3 in amino acids: CASSQDPGRYLETQYF. The CDR3 nucleotides are TGCGCCAGCAGCCAAGACCCGGGACGGTATTTGGAGACCCAGTACTTC.

This sequence joins TRBV18 and TRBJ1-2; D not certain. CDR1 KGHSH and CDR2 LQKENI come from the germline V gene. CDR3 length: 15 residues. V lost 3 bases to trimming and J lost 2 bases, with 13 bases between them. The CDR3 protein is CASSPQAGQNYGYTF. CDR3 nucleotide sequence: TGTGCCAGCTCACCTCAGGCAGGCCAAAACTATGGCTACACCTTC.

This clonotype was counted a few times. The chain is built from TRBV10-3 and TRBJ2-7; no definite D call. Germline CDR1 ENHRY, CDR2 SYGVKD. V lost 4 bases and J lost 7, with 14 bases in between. This CDR3 is built from 13 residues. CDR3 sequence reads: CAISAFPYGEQYV. Here the CDR3 DNA reads TGTGCCATCAGTGCCTTCCCTTATGGGGAGCAGTACGTC.

The chain is built from TRBV7-2 and TRBJ1-2, with D maybe TRBD1 (6 bases). Trimming removed 1 base at V and 9 bases at J, with 9 bases between. The CDR3 extends over 12 amino acids. Germline assignment: CDR1 SGHTA and CDR2 FQGNSA. This CDR3 is CASSLEGGSYTF. The CDR3 region has the DNA TGTGCCAGCAGCTTAGAAGGGGGAAGCTACACCTTC. The full variable domain, its missing parts supplied by reference TRBV7-2 and TRBJ1-2, is GAGVSQSPSNKVTEKGKDVELRCDPISGHTALYWYRQSLGQGLEFLIYFQGNSAPDKSGLPSDRFSAERTGGSVSTLTIQRTQQEDSAVYLCASSLEGGSYTFGSGTRLTVV.

This clonotype was counted a single time. The chain employs TRBV29-1 and TRBJ1-2; 7 nucleotides align to TRBD1. The V segment lost 5 bases and the J segment 3 bases; nucleotides outside the gene matches: 3. The CDR3 has 12 amino acids. The germline gives CDR1 SQVTM, CDR2 ANQGSEA. DNA of the CDR3: TGCAGCGTTCGACAGGGTGACTATGGCTACACCTTC. This translates into CSVRQGDYGYTF.

This clonotype was recorded many times. The chain employs TRBV5-6 and TRBJ2-7; 7 bases are a match to TRBD1. The length of the CDR3 is 15 residues. Germline assignment: CDR1 SGHDT and CDR2 YYEEEE. V lost 2 bases to trimming and J lost 0 bases; unmatched junction nucleotides: 5. CDR3 bases: TGTGCCAGCAGCTTCGGGACAGCCAGCTCCTACGAGCAGTACGTC. Translated: CASSFGTASSYEQYV.